These 6 T cell receptor beta chains came from one sample sequenced in a study of shared clonotypes between healthy human individuals. The repertoire was sequenced with immunoSEQ multiplex PCR; TCRdb's copy has only in-frame clones and lacks some. The sample lists about 1.1 million clones; around three quarters were seen once. Sequencing input: memory CD4+ T cells from PBMCs. Documented subset: CD45RA-negative fraction. Every receptor here comes from a man aged 18 to 29 in good health. Some clones in this sample may be carry-over from other donors' samples.

The gene calls are TRBV5-1 and TRBJ2-5, with a tentative D call TRBD1 (6 bases). CDR1 is SGHRS, CDR2 YFSETQ, per germline. The CDR3 is made up of 16 amino acids. Trimming stripped 1 base from V and 1 base from J, with 14 bases between. The CDR3, as DNA: TGCGCCAGCAGCTTGTCGGCAGGGGCCCCCCAAGAGACCCAGTACTTC. Translating gives CASSLSAGAPQETQYF.

The rearrangement joins TRBV5-5 to TRBJ2-3; D call uncertain. The germline gives CDR1 SGHKS, CDR2 YYEKEE (reference sequence). V gave up 2 bases and J gave up 2 bases, with 9 bases separating them. This CDR3 spans 14 amino acids. CDR3 amino acids: CASSLIRTTDTQYF. CDR3 DNA: TGTGCCAGCAGCTTAATCCGGACCACAGATACGCAGTATTTT.

The rearrangement joins TRBV28 to TRBJ1-1; D is uncertain. The CDR3 contains 14 residues. CDR1 MDHEN and CDR2 SYDVKM come from the germline V gene. V was clipped by 6 bases and J by 1 base, with 12 bases between them. CDR3 sequence reads: CASSNPGWNTEAFF. DNA for the CDR3: TGTGCCAGCAGCAATCCAGGCTGGAACACTGAAGCTTTCTTT. Combining the CDR3 with reference TRBV28 and TRBJ1-1 gives the whole variable domain DVKVTQSSRYLVKRTGEKVFLECVQDMDHENMFWYRQDPGLGLRLIYFSYDVKMKEKGDIPEGYSVSREKKERFSLILESASTNQTSMYLCASSNPGWNTEAFFGQGTRLTVV.

This chain uses TRBV7-3 with TRBJ2-2, with D maybe TRBD2 (6 bases). Germline loops: CDR1 SGHTA, CDR2 FQGTGA. The CDR3 totals 13 residues. V was shortened by 2 bases and J by 6 bases, with 7 bases between the two germline ends. Here the CDR3 reads CASSLRLAGELFF. The DNA of the CDR3 is TGTGCCAGCAGCTTACGACTAGCCGGGGAGCTGTTTTTT.

This clone has a handful of counts. The V and J genes are TRBV30 and TRBJ1-6; weak D call: TRBD1 (6 bases). With 2 bases removed from V and 8 bases from J, the gap between germline ends came to 13 bases. Looked up from germline, CDR1 is GTSNPN and CDR2 is SVGIG (reference sequence). This CDR3 has 14 amino acids. This CDR3 is CAWSIQGPYSPLHF. The CDR3, as DNA: TGTGCCTGGAGTATACAGGGACCCTATTCACCCCTCCACTTT.

This clone appeared a single time. The J gene is TRBJ2-7, the V gene TRBV5-1; D not certain. Germline assignment: CDR1 SGHRS and CDR2 YFSETQ. The CDR3 length is 16 residues. V was trimmed by 0 bases and J by 0 bases, leaving 13 bases between them. The CDR3 spells CASSLVGRESSYEQYF. CDR3 nucleotides: TGCGCCAGCAGCTTGGTGGGTAGAGAGAGCTCCTACGAGCAGTACTTC.